A selection of T cell receptor beta chains follows, all from one sample in a study of blood T cells in healthy people across ages. TCRdb reprocessed the 5' RACE reads with MiXCR, giving one entry per CDR3 protein. The sample lists approximately 1,000,000 distinct CDR3 sequences, less than 45% occurring once. Sequenced: blood. The receptor set was obtained from a man younger than 35 in good health. Both conserved end residues are part of each CDR3.

CDR3: CASSLSPGVDEQFF; V: TRBV11-3; J: TRBJ2-1
CDR3: CASSSGQALAKNIQYF; V: TRBV12-3/TRBV12-4; J: TRBJ2-4
CDR3: CASSQGLEWVEEQYF; V: TRBV3-1; J: TRBJ2-7
CDR3: CASRWEGGNTEAFF; V: TRBV6-2/TRBV6-3; J: TRBJ1-1
CDR3: CAWRYPGTGYQETQYF; V: TRBV30; J: TRBJ2-5
CDR3: CSAAVASYEQYF; V: TRBV20-1; J: TRBJ2-7
CDR3: CASSPPWRGKENEQYF; V: TRBV2; J: TRBJ2-5
CDR3: CASSQEVLGQRNTEAFF; V: TRBV4-3; J: TRBJ1-1
CDR3: CASSRELENTEAFF; V: TRBV3-1; J: TRBJ1-1
CDR3: CASSGIGNTIYF; V: TRBV7-2; J: TRBJ1-3
CDR3: CASSSSDSGLRNEQFF; V: TRBV7-2; J: TRBJ2-1
CDR3: CASSYGYRTDQPQHF; V: TRBV6-2/TRBV6-3; J: TRBJ1-5
CDR3: CASSLQSSIDEQFF; V: TRBV7-2; J: TRBJ2-1
CDR3: CASSYQGYDGYTF; V: TRBV6-6; J: TRBJ1-2
CDR3: CATRPRGAYEQYF; V: TRBV15; J: .
CDR3: CASSQVTNNEQFF; V: TRBV4-3; J: TRBJ2-1
CDR3: CASSLRRGGTEAFF; V: TRBV7-2; J: TRBJ1-1
CDR3: CASSPLLGGATDTQYF; V: TRBV9; J: TRBJ2-3
CDR3: CASSLAPTRAGLADTEAFF; V: TRBV7-9; J: TRBJ1-1
CDR3: CASSFRQSNEKLFF; V: TRBV12-3/TRBV12-4; J: TRBJ1-4
CDR3: CASSQVREFNQPQHF; V: TRBV4-2; J: TRBJ1-5
CDR3: CASRRDLGYTF; V: TRBV6-5; J: TRBJ1-2
CDR3: CASSFGQGAVGGNGKLFF; V: TRBV5-1; J: TRBJ1-4
CDR3: CASSYSTVYSNQPQHF; V: TRBV6-2/TRBV6-3; J: TRBJ1-5
CDR3: CASSRLPRQPQHF; V: TRBV4-1; J: TRBJ1-5
CDR3: CASRTIQGGSNQPQHF; V: TRBV27; J: TRBJ1-5
CDR3: CAGRRSQGSYNEQFF; V: TRBV27; J: TRBJ2-1
CDR3: CASRRDSSGANVLTF; V: TRBV5-5; J: TRBJ2-6
CDR3: CASRRDRATDTQYF; V: TRBV6-1; J: TRBJ2-3
CDR3: CASTPVGGANTEAFF; V: TRBV6-1; J: TRBJ1-1
CDR3: CASSQVGAGDTIYF; V: TRBV4-1; J: TRBJ1-3
CDR3: CASSYSKSGFRDGYTF; V: TRBV6-5; J: TRBJ1-2
CDR3: CASSQDGGELAKNIQYF; V: TRBV4-2; J: TRBJ2-4
CDR3: CSAPPTGMLDYGYTF; V: TRBV20-1; J: TRBJ1-2
CDR3: CASSQDPYRDSRYNEQFF; V: TRBV4-1; J: TRBJ2-1
CDR3: CASSQAATGLSAEAFF; V: TRBV3-1; J: TRBJ1-1
CDR3: CSARDRQGGNQPQHF; V: TRBV20-1; J: TRBJ1-5
CDR3: CASSLVVAGGKETQYF; V: TRBV7-2; J: .
CDR3: CASSVGASGAQPYNEQFF; V: TRBV9; J: TRBJ2-1
CDR3: CASSRSLGGYTF; V: TRBV14; J: TRBJ1-2
CDR3: CASSLGERGTQANYGYTF; V: TRBV5-1; J: TRBJ1-2
CDR3: CAGSHYDRVGGYTF; V: TRBV4-3; J: TRBJ1-2